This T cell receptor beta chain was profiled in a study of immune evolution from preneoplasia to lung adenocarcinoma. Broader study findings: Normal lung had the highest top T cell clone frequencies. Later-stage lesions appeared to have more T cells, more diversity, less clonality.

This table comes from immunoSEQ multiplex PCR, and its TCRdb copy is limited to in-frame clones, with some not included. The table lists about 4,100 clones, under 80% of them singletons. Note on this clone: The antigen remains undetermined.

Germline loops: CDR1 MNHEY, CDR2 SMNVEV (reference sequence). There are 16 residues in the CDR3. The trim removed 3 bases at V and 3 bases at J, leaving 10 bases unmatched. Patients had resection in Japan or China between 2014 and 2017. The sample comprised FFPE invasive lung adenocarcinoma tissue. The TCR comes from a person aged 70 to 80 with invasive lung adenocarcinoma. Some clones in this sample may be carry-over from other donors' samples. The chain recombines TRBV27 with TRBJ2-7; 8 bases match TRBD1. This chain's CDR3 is CASSFSRGRTIYEQYF. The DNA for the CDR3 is TGTGCCAGCAGTTTCTCCAGGGGGCGAACTATCTACGAGCAGTACTTC.